The clone carrying this T cell receptor (beta chain) was seen at least ten times. Its target is not known. Unique molecular identifiers were affixed to single, distinct cDNA molecules. MiXCR, run by TCRdb on the 5' RACE reads, gives a single entry per CDR3 protein. The sample consists of tens of thousands of distinct CDR3 sequences, 5.5% to 7.5% of them appearing once. The data stem from a study of early T cells in non-severe SARS-CoV-2 infection. Study information: The sequenced material was bulk RNA from unsorted whole blood, and its chains were unpaired.

Study findings and constraints: The study's VDJdb matching favored anti-spike CD8 responses and missed private and CD4 specificities.

With 1 base clipped from V and 4 bases from J, the junction kept 8 bases outside the gene matches. Germline V gene sequence: CDR1 SGHTA, CDR2 FQGNSA. The CDR3 extends over 16 amino acids. The origin of this receptor is an adult who was a healthcare worker with PCR-confirmed SARS-CoV-2 infection or an uninfected control (not recorded which). The sample was whole blood. This chain connects TRBV7-2 to TRBJ1-1, with 8 bases fitting TRBD1. CDR3 nucleotides: TGTGCCAGCAGCTTAGTCGGTCAGGGGGCTGTCACTGAAGCTTTCTTT. Protein product: CASSLVGQGAVTEAFF.